What follows are 25 T cell receptor beta chains derived from one specimen sequenced in a study of cytomegalovirus exposure and HLA in healthy donors. TCRdb's copy holds only in-frame clones and misses some; the assay was immunoSEQ multiplex PCR. Counted here are 120,000 to 150,000 clones, 70% to 90% occurring once; the ten biggest clones make up about 3.1%. Sequencing used PBMCs. These receptors were collected from a young woman in good health and CMV-seropositive.

CDR3 nucleotide sequence: TGTGCCAGCAGTTGGACAGGGGCGCTCTCTGGAAACACCATATATTTT. Its protein is CASSWTGALSGNTIYF. The J gene is TRBJ1-3, the V gene TRBV2; 9 bases match TRBD1. Germline V lookup: CDR1 SNHLY, CDR2 FYNNEI. J lost 0 bases, V lost 5 bases, and 5 bases had no gene match. CDR3 length equals 16 residues. The full variable domain, in which reference TRBV2 and TRBJ1-3 provide the parts outside the CDR3, is EPEVTQTPSHQVTQMGQEVILRCVPISNHLYFYWYRQILGQKVEFLVSFYNNEISEKSEIFDDQFSVERPDGSNFTLKIRSTKLEDSAMYFCASSWTGALSGNTIYFGEGSWLTVV.

V gene TRBV29-1 combines with J gene TRBJ2-2; D not certain. CDR1 is SQVTM, CDR2 ANQGSEA, per germline. V was clipped by 6 bases and J by 4 bases, with 9 bases between them. The CDR3 runs to 12 residues. CDR3 residues: CSVVVLTGELFF. The CDR3, as DNA: TGCAGCGTCGTAGTCCTCACCGGGGAGCTGTTTTTT.

This chain joins TRBV7-6 and TRBJ2-7, with TRBD2 matching over 7 bases. CDR3 length: 15 residues. Unmatched junction bases numbered 6, after V lost 0 bases and J lost 4 bases. Germline loops: CDR1 SGHVS, CDR2 FNYEAQ. In DNA, the CDR3 is TGTGCCAGCAGCTTAGCCCTTGGACTAGAATACGAGCAGTACTTC. Protein sequence: CASSLALGLEYEQYF. The variable domain in full, completed from reference TRBV7-6 and TRBJ2-7, reads GAGVSQSPRYKVTKRGQDVALRCDPISGHVSLYWYRQALGQGPEFLTYFNYEAQQDKSGLPNDRFSAERPEGSISTLTIQRTEQRDSAMYRCASSLALGLEYEQYFGPGTRLTVT.

This sequence joins TRBV4-1 and TRBJ1-3; D gene uncertain. Germline V gene lookup returns CDR1 MGHRA and CDR2 YSYEKL. The CDR3 extends over 17 amino acids. Between the trimmed V and J ends, which lost 0 bases and 1 base, there was a span of 13 bases. The CDR3 DNA sequence: TGCGCCAGCAGCCAAGATATCGGGAGTGGTTCTGGAAACACCATATATTTT. Its translation is CASSQDIGSGSGNTIYF.

The CDR3 nucleotides are TGTGCCAGCAGCATAGGGACAGGGAACACCGGGGAGCTGTTTTTT. Translating it yields CASSIGTGNTGELFF. The rearrangement links TRBV7-3 to TRBJ2-2, with TRBD1 matching over 8 bases. Germline CDR1 is SGHTA and CDR2 is FQGTGA. This CDR3 has 15 residues. The V gene end was trimmed by 5 bases and the J gene end by 1 base; junction bases not matched to a gene: 3.

The chain joins TRBV6-4 to TRBJ2-1; a possible D gene is TRBD2 (6 bases). The CDR3 extends over 14 amino acids. Germline CDR1 and CDR2: MRHNA and SNTAGT. V was cut by 4 bases and J by 7 bases, with 14 bases left in between. CDR3 coding DNA: TGTGCCAGCAGTGCGGGAGAATCGGCTAATGAGCAGTTCTTC. This sequence encodes CASSAGESANEQFF.

The chain carries TRBV7-8 and TRBJ1-5, with TRBD1 matching 8 bases. With V trimmed by 5 bases and J by 5 bases, 17 bases remained unmatched. The CDR3 loop spans 18 amino acids. Looked up from germline, CDR1 is SGHVS and CDR2 is FQNEAQ. This CDR3 reads CASSPWTGSERFDQPQHF. CDR3 DNA sequence: TGTGCCAGCAGCCCGTGGACAGGGAGTGAAAGATTCGATCAGCCCCAGCATTTT.

The V and J genes are TRBV2 and TRBJ1-3; D may be TRBD1 (5 bases). Germline CDR1 reads SNHLY; CDR2 reads FYNNEI. V was pared by 6 bases and J by 0 bases, with 9 bases between. There are 14 residues in the CDR3. Here the CDR3 DNA reads TGTGCCAGCAGGGAGGGGACCTCTGGAAACACCATATATTTT. Amino acid sequence: CASREGTSGNTIYF.

The V and J genes are TRBV6-1 and TRBJ2-7; TRBD1 matches 10 bases. The junction had 11 bases not matched to a gene; V was cut back by 6 bases and J by 6 bases. CDR1 and CDR2 from the germline V gene are MNHNS and SASEGT. The CDR3 is made up of 15 amino acids. CDR3 nucleotides: TGTGCCAGCAGAATAGGGACAGGGGAACGGAGCGAGCAGTACTTC. It specifies CASRIGTGERSEQYF.

The gene calls are TRBV2 and TRBJ2-1; 9 bases line up with TRBD2. Germline CDR1 and CDR2: SNHLY and FYNNEI. The CDR3 totals 11 residues. Trimming cost V 6 bases and J 12 bases; bases outside gene matches: 3. In nucleotides, the CDR3 is TGTGCCAGCAGAACTAGCGGGCCGCAGTTCTTC. Protein sequence: CASRTSGPQFF. Full variable domain (remainder filled in from reference TRBV2 and TRBJ2-1): EPEVTQTPSHQVTQMGQEVILRCVPISNHLYFYWYRQILGQKVEFLVSFYNNEISEKSEIFDDQFSVERPDGSNFTLKIRSTKLEDSAMYFCASRTSGPQFFGPGTRLTVL.

This chain uses TRBV5-6 with TRBJ1-2, with no clear D. Trimming cost V 5 bases and J 8 bases, with 19 bases left between them. Germline CDR1 reads SGHDT; CDR2 reads YYEEEE. The CDR3 runs 14 residues. The CDR3 is CASSSNWETIGYTF. The CDR3 DNA is TGTGCCAGCAGTTCTAATTGGGAGACAATCGGCTACACCTTC. The variable domain in full, with the rest retrieved from reference TRBV5-6 and TRBJ1-2, is DAGVTQSPTHLIKTRGQQVTLRCSPKSGHDTVSWYQQALGQGPQFIFQYYEEEERQRGNFPDRFSGHQFPNYSSELNVNALLLGDSALYLCASSSNWETIGYTFGSGTRLTVV.

The chain combines TRBV7-9 with TRBJ2-5; D remains ambiguous. Germline-derived CDR1 and CDR2 are SEHNR and FQNEAQ (reference sequence). The CDR3 consists of 16 residues. Between the trimmed V and J ends, which lost 1 base and 1 base, there was a span of 13 bases. In DNA form, the CDR3 reads TGTGCCAGCAGCTTAGGGAGAGAAGCTCGCCAAGAGACCCAGTACTTC. Protein product: CASSLGREARQETQYF.

The rearrangement uses TRBV5-1 and TRBJ2-7; a weak D match, TRBD1 (5 bases). Per the germline V gene, CDR1 is SGHRS and CDR2 is YFSETQ. V gave up 4 bases and J gave up 3 bases, with 8 bases separating them. This CDR3 contains 12 residues. In DNA form, the CDR3 reads TGCGCCAGCAGCCCCGACAGCTACGAGCAGTACTTC. Translated, it gives CASSPDSYEQYF. Full variable domain (remainder filled in from reference TRBV5-1 and TRBJ2-7): KAGVTQTPRYLIKTRGQQVTLSCSPISGHRSVSWYQQTPGQGLQFLFEYFSETQRNKGNFPGRFSGRQFSNSRSEMNVSTLELGDSALYLCASSPDSYEQYFGPGTRLTVT.

Only a few counts were recorded for this clone. The rearrangement links TRBV5-1 to TRBJ1-2, with a tentative D call TRBD1 (6 bases). Germline CDR1 is SGHRS and CDR2 is YFSETQ. The CDR3 runs 16 residues. The V end was cut by 4 bases, the J end by 4 bases, with 20 bases between. As DNA, the CDR3 is TGCGCCAGCAGCCGCCCAGGGAGGGGGGGAAGCTATGGCTACACCTTC. Its translation: CASSRPGRGGSYGYTF.

The chain combines TRBV30 with TRBJ2-7; TRBD1 matches 9 bases. V gave up 3 bases and J gave up 6 bases; unmatched junction bases: 6. In germline, CDR1 is GTSNPN, CDR2 SVGIG (reference sequence). This CDR3 contains 13 residues. The CDR3 coding sequence is TGTGCCTGGAGGGATACGACAGGGGGCGAGCAGTACTTC. It yields the protein CAWRDTTGGEQYF. The full variable domain, in which reference TRBV30 and TRBJ2-7 provide the parts outside the CDR3, is SQTIHQWPATLVQPVGSPLSLECTVEGTSNPNLYWYRQAAGRGLQLLFYSVGIGQISSEVPQNLSASRPQDRQFILSSKKLLLSDSGFYLCAWRDTTGGEQYFGPGTRLTVT.

The V and J genes are TRBV11-3 and TRBJ2-4; 9 positions match TRBD1. Germline-derived CDR1 and CDR2 are SGHNT and YENEEA. The CDR3 is made up of 17 amino acids. Germline trimming cut 0 bases from V and 6 bases from J; bases unmatched to any gene: 9. CDR3 coding DNA: TGTGCCAGCAGCTTAGATCTCCAACAGGGGGCGGTAAACATTCAGTACTTC. Protein sequence: CASSLDLQQGAVNIQYF.

The V call is TRBV27, the J call TRBJ2-3; D is possibly TRBD2 (5 bases). Trimming shortened V by 7 bases and J by 0 bases, and 17 bases separated the two germline ends. The CDR3 consists of 16 residues. In germline, CDR1 is MNHEY, CDR2 SMNVEV (reference sequence). In nucleotides, the CDR3 is TGTGCCAGCACTCCACTGAGCGGAGCGAGCACAGATACGCAGTATTTT. Protein: CASTPLSGASTDTQYF.

J is TRBJ1-1 and V is TRBV5-1; 7 nucleotides align to TRBD1. Trimming at V came to 3 bases and at J to 4 bases, leaving 3 bases not matched to a gene. CDR1 is SGHRS, CDR2 YFSETQ, per germline. CDR3 size: 13 residues. The DNA for the CDR3 is TGCGCCAGCAGCTCCTCAGGGGGCACTGAAGCTTTCTTT. It is translated as CASSSSGGTEAFF.

The genes are TRBV7-3 and TRBJ2-3, with 8 bases matching TRBD2. The CDR3 sequence is 14 residues long. Per the germline V gene, CDR1 is SGHTA and CDR2 is FQGTGA. V lost 5 bases, J lost 2 bases, and 3 bases stayed unmatched. CDR3 region: CASSRSGTTDTQYF. The CDR3, as DNA: TGTGCCAGCAGCCGTAGCGGGACCACAGATACGCAGTATTTT.

V and J are TRBV4-1 and TRBJ2-7; maybe TRBD1 (5 bases). Germline values: CDR1 MGHRA, CDR2 YSYEKL. The V and J ends lost 3 bases and 3 bases respectively, with 18 bases between them. The CDR3 contains 16 residues. CDR3 sequence reads: CASSQHPGNPHYEQYF. Written as DNA, the CDR3 is TGCGCCAGCAGCCAGCATCCAGGGAATCCCCACTACGAGCAGTACTTC.

V usage is TRBV29-1 and J usage is TRBJ2-1, with TRBD1 matching 8 bases. With 0 bases clipped from V and 1 base from J, the junction kept 14 bases outside the gene matches. Germline V gene data show CDR1 as SQVTM and CDR2 as ANQGSEA. The CDR3 sequence is 19 residues long. The CDR3 region has the DNA TGCAGCGTTGAAGATTTTTCCCCGACAGGGGAAGGATCCTACAATGAGCAGTTCTTC. The encoded protein is CSVEDFSPTGEGSYNEQFF.

The genes are TRBV15 and TRBJ1-1; maybe TRBD1 (6 bases). Looked up from germline, CDR1 is LNHNV and CDR2 is YYDKDF (reference sequence). The V gene lost 0 bases and the J gene lost 4 bases, with 12 bases spanning the gap. The CDR3 contains 15 residues. The CDR3 coding sequence is TGTGCCACCAGCAGAGATGAGGGCAGGGGCACTGAAGCTTTCTTT. Translated, it gives CATSRDEGRGTEAFF.

The DNA for the CDR3 is TGTGCCAGCACCCAAGAACGGGAGGGCCGTGGGGAGCTGTTTTTT. It encodes CASTQEREGRGELFF. The V call is TRBV21-1, the J call TRBJ2-2; the D segment call TRBD2 is taken from the table without a DNA check. TRBV21-1 is a pseudogene. The CDR3 consists of 15 residues.

The chain uses TRBV4-3 and TRBJ2-3; 8 nucleotides match TRBD1. The CDR3 is 14 residues long. J gave up 4 bases and V 4 bases, and 4 bases lay outside the gene matches. CDR1 and CDR2 (germline): LGHNA, YSLEER. CDR3 DNA: TGCGCCAGCAGCCCGACAGGGGTGGCAGATACGCAGTATTTT. Protein: CASSPTGVADTQYF.

This chain joins TRBV5-1 and TRBJ2-7, with a tentative D call TRBD1 (6 bases). The V and J ends lost 0 bases and 4 bases respectively, with 14 bases between them. Germline V lookup: CDR1 SGHRS, CDR2 YFSETQ. There are 15 residues in the CDR3. The CDR3 nucleotides are TGCGCCAGCAGCTTGGAGGTGGGGGCGGTTTACGAGCAGTACTTC. Its protein is CASSLEVGAVYEQYF.